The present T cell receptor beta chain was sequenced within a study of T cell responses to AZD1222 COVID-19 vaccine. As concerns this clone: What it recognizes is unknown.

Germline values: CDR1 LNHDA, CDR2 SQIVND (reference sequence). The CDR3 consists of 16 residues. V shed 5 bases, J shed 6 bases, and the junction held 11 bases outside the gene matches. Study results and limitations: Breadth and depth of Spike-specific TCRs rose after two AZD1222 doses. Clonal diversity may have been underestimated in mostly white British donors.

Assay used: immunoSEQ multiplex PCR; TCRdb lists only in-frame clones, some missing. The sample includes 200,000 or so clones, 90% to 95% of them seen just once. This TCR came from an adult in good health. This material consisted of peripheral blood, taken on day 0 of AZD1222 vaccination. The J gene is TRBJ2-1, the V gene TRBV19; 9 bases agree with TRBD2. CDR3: CASSGAGGPVSNEQFF. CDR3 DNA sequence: TGTGCCAGTAGTGGGGCGGGAGGGCCTGTTAGCAATGAGCAGTTCTTC.